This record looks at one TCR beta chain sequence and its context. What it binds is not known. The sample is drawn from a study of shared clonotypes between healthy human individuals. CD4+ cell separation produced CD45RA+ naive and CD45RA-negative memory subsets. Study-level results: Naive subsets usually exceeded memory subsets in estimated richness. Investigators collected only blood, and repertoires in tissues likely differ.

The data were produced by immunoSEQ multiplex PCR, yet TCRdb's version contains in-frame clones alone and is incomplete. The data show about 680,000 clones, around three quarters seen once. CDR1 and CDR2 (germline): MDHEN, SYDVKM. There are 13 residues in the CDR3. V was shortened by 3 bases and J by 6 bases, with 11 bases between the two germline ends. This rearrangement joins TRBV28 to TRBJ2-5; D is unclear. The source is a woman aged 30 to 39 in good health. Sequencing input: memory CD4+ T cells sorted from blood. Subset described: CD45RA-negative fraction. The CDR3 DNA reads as TGTGCCAGCAGTTTTTCCTGGGTACAGACCCAGTACTTC. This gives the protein CASSFSWVQTQYF.